The clone carrying this T cell receptor beta chain was seen a few times. What it binds is unknown. Germline CDR1 and CDR2: KGHSH and LQKENI. Trimming removed 4 bases from V and 5 bases from J; junction bases left unmatched: 8. The CDR3 is made up of 16 amino acids. Every isolated RNA sample was fully reverse transcribed, so sequencing captured expressed TCRB transcripts. The data were produced by immunoSEQ multiplex PCR, yet TCRdb's version contains in-frame clones alone and is incomplete. The sample consists of roughly 180,000 clones, around an eighth of them appearing once. Staining for CD45RO/CCR7/CD25/CD127/CD95/CD27 allowed sorting of CD4+ naive, central memory, regulatory and stem cell-like memory cells. All sorted populations exceeded 95% purity. This specimen belongs to a study of beta chain features in type 1 diabetes. About the study: The study found patients and healthy donors alike in age, gender and cell yields.

General study points: The study found fewer insertions and more deletions at VDJ junctions in type 1 diabetes patients.

The receptor's source is a woman under 30 in good health. Sequencing input: central memory CD4+ T cells from blood. This chain links TRBV18 with TRBJ2-5; 12 nucleotides match TRBD1. This CDR3 is CASSQTGQGALETQYF. CDR3 bases: TGTGCCAGCTCACAAACGGGACAGGGGGCTCTCGAGACCCAGTACTTC.